A single sample gave rise to the 7 T cell receptor beta chains below, sequenced in a study of T cells in women clearing cervical HPV infection. Generated by immunoSEQ multiplex PCR, the TCRdb table keeps only in-frame clones and is missing some. Its listing shows about 31,000 clones. The sequencing input was blood buffy coat. These receptors came from a woman aged 18 to 75 with a cervical HPV16 infection that either progressed to CIN3+ or cleared (not recorded which).

Note on this clone: The CDR3 is cut off 3 residues early in the read; its end comes from the germline J gene. The genes are TRBV5-6 and TRBJ1-2; D is possibly TRBD1 (6 bases). Germline CDR1 and CDR2: SGHDT and YYEEEE. This CDR3 has 14 residues. The CDR3 protein is CASSLEMGARGYTF. The CDR3 bases that were read are TGTGCCAGCAGCTTGGAGATGGGGGCTCGAGGC. The variable domain in full, with the rest retrieved from reference TRBV5-6 and TRBJ1-2, is DAGVTQSPTHLIKTRGQQVTLRCSPKSGHDTVSWYQQALGQGPQFIFQYYEEEERQRGNFPDRFSGHQFPNYSSELNVNALLLGDSALYLCASSLEMGARGYTFGSGTRLTVV.

The CDR3 DNA, read in part, is TGCAGTGCTAGACGGGGGGACTTTAGGAGAGAGACC. Translated, it gives CSARRGDFRRET. The entire CDR3 protein is CSARRGDFRRETQYF. The chain uses TRBV20-1 and TRBJ2-5; TRBD2 agrees at 7 bases. Read sequence stops 3 residues before the CDR3 end, and the germline J gene provides the missing end. The germline V gene has CDR1 DFQATT and CDR2 SNEGSKA (reference sequence). Losses at the gene ends were 2 bases for V and 4 bases for J; bases not matched to a gene: 10. This CDR3 region has 15 residues.

Note on this clone: The read stops 3 residues short of the end of the CDR3; the missing end is completed from the germline J gene. The V gene is TRBV5-1, the J gene TRBJ1-2, with D perhaps TRBD1 (6 bases). The CDR3 has 14 residues. Germline loops: CDR1 SGHRS, CDR2 YFSETQ. The CDR3 bases that were read are TGCGCCAGCAGCTTGGACAGGGTATTAGACGGC. Its translation: CASSLDRVLDG. The CDR3 as a whole reads CASSLDRVLDGYTF.

Concerning this clone: The read ends 3 residues early relative to the CDR3; the germline J gene fills the gap. The chain recombines TRBV6-1 with TRBJ2-4; D possibly matches TRBD1 or TRBD2 (6 bases each). The CDR3 is 13 residues long. Germline V gene sequence: CDR1 MNHNS, CDR2 SASEGT. The CDR3 sequence: CASSERGMEGQYF. The part of the CDR3 DNA that was read is TGTGCCAGCAGTGAAAGGGGGATGGAGGGT.

In the case of this clone: The read falls 3 residues short of the CDR3 end, and the missing part is taken from the germline J gene. The chain has TRBV5-6 and TRBJ1-2, with D maybe TRBD1 (5 bases). Trimming left V 4 bases short and J 3 bases short, with 16 bases between. Germline CDR1 and CDR2: SGHDT and YYEEEE. The CDR3 totals 15 residues. CDR3 DNA, as far as it was read: TGTGCCAGCAGCGGAAACATGGGGCAGCACTATGGC. Protein: CASSGNMGQHYG. The entire CDR3 is CASSGNMGQHYGYTF.

For this clone: The read halts 3 residues ahead of the CDR3 end, with the missing end drawn from the germline J gene. The genes are TRBV19 and TRBJ2-3; a possible D gene is TRBD2 (6 bases). Germline V lookup: CDR1 LNHDA, CDR2 SQIVND (reference sequence). The CDR3 runs to 16 residues. CDR3 in amino acids: CASSIDGGLTNQPQYF. CDR3 DNA, as far as it was read: TGTGCCAGTAGTATAGATGGTGGACTAACAAATCAGCCG.

As for this clone: Sequencing ends 3 residues short of the CDR3 end; the germline J gene provides the rest. The chain uses TRBV7-9 and TRBJ2-1; D uncertain. Looked up from germline, CDR1 is SEHNR and CDR2 is FQNEAQ (reference sequence). The CDR3 covers 14 residues. V lost 5 bases, J lost 8 bases, and 16 bases lay in between. The CDR3: CASSLLGAGDEQFF. CDR3 DNA, as far as it was read: TGTGCCAGCAGCCTCCTGGGCGCCGGCGATGAG. The variable domain in full, completed from reference TRBV7-9 and TRBJ2-1, reads DTGVSQNPRHKITKRGQNVTFRCDPISEHNRLYWYRQTLGQGPEFLTYFQNEAQLEKSRLLSDRFSAERPKGSFSTLEIQRTEQGDSAMYLCASSLLGAGDEQFFGPGTRLTVL.